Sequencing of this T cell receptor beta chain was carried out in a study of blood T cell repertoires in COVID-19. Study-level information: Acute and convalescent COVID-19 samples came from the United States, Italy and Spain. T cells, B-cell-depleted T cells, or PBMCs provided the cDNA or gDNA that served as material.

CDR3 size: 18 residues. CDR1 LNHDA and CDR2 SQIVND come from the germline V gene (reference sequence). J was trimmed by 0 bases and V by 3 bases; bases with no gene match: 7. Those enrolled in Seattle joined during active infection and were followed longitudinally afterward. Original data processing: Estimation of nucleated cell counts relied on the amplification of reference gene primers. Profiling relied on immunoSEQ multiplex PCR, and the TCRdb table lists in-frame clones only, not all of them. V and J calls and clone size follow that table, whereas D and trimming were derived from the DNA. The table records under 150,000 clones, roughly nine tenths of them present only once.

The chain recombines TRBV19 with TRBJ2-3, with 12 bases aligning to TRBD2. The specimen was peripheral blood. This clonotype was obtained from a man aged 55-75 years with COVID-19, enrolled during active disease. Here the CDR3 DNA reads TGTGCCAGTAGTATTTCGACTAGCGGGAGCTCGAGCACAGATACGCAGTATTTT. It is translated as CASSISTSGSSSTDTQYF. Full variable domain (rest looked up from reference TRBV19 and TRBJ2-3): DGGITQSPKYLFRKEGQNVTLSCEQNLNHDAMYWYRQDPGQGLRLIYYSQIVNDFQKGDIAEGYSVSREKKESFPLTVTSAQKNPTAFYLCASSISTSGSSSTDTQYFGPGTRLTVL.